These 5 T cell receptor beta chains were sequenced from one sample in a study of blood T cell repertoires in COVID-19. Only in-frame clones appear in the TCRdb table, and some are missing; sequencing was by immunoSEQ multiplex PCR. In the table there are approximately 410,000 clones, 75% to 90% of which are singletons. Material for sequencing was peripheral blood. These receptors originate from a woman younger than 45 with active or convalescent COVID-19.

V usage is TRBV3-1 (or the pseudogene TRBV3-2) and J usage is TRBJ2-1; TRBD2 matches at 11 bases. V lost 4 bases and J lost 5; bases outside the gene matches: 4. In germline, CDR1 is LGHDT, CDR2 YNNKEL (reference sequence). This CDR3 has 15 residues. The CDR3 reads CASSLAGGPHNEQFF. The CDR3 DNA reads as TGTGCCAGCAGCCTAGCGGGAGGGCCCCACAATGAGCAGTTCTTC.

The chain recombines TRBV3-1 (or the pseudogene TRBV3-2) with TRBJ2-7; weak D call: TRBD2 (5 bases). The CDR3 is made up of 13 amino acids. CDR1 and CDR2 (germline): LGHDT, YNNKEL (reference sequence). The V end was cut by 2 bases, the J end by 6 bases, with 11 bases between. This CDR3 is CASSQKRWAEQYF. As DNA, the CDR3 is TGTGCCAGCAGCCAAAAGCGGTGGGCCGAGCAGTACTTC.

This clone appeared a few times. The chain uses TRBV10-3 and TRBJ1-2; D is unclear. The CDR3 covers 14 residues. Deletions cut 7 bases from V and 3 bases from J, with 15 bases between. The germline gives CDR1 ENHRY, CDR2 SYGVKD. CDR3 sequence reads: CAINPVRVDYGYTF. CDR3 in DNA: TGTGCCATCAATCCCGTGCGGGTGGACTATGGCTACACCTTC.

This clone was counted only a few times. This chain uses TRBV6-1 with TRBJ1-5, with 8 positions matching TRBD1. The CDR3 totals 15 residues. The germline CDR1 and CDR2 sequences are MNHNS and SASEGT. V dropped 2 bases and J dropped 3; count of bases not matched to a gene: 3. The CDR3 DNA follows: TGTGCCAGCAGTGAAACAGGGGGTAACAATCAGCCCCAGCATTTT. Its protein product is CASSETGGNNQPQHF.

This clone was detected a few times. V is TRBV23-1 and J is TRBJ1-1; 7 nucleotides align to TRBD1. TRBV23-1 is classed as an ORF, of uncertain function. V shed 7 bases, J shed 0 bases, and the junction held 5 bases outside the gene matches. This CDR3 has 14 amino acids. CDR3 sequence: CASTWTGLNTEAFF. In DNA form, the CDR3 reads TGCGCCAGCACGTGGACAGGATTGAACACTGAAGCTTTCTTT.